Shown below are 32 T cell receptor beta chains from a single sample sequenced in a study of blood T cell repertoires in COVID-19. TCRdb keeps only in-frame clones here, not all; method: immunoSEQ multiplex PCR. The table has 70,000 to 90,000 clones, around nine tenths seen once. Material for sequencing was peripheral blood. The receptors derive from a man between 60 and 75 years old with acute or convalescent COVID-19.

This clone has just one count. The junction departs from the called germline gene at one end, perhaps through a read error. This chain links TRBV10-3 with TRBJ1-1, with TRBD1 identical over 7 bases. The CDR3 spans 14 residues. Germline V lookup: CDR1 ENHRY, CDR2 SYGVKD. CDR3 nucleotides: TGTGCCACCCGGGTGGTCAGGGGGAACGCTGAAGCTTTCTTT. Its protein product is CATRVVRGNAEAFF.

V gene TRBV11-2 combines with J gene TRBJ1-4; 9 bases align to TRBD1. Germline lookup yields CDR1 SGHAT and CDR2 FQNNGV. Unmatched junction bases numbered 8, after V lost 3 bases and J lost 3 bases. This CDR3 is 17 amino acids long. The CDR3 protein is CASSFGTGRLANEKLFF. In DNA form, the CDR3 reads TGTGCCAGCAGCTTCGGGACAGGGCGTCTGGCTAATGAAAAACTGTTTTTT. The whole variable domain, filled in from reference TRBV11-2 and TRBJ1-4, reads EAGVAQSPRYKIIEKRQSVAFWCNPISGHATLYWYQQILGQGPKLLIQFQNNGVVDDSQLPKDRFSAERLKGVDSTLKIQPAKLEDSAVYLCASSFGTGRLANEKLFFGSGTQLSVL.

This clone has a handful of counts. The chain employs TRBV28 and TRBJ2-7; 7 bases are shared with TRBD2. The CDR3 is made up of 15 amino acids. With 6 bases clipped from V and 0 bases from J, the junction kept 8 bases outside the gene matches. CDR1 and CDR2 from the germline V gene are MDHEN and SYDVKM. The CDR3 sequence is CASSQMGGPSYEQYF. DNA of the CDR3: TGTGCCAGCAGCCAAATGGGAGGGCCCTCCTACGAGCAGTACTTC. The full variable domain, with the rest looked up from reference TRBV28 and TRBJ2-7, is DVKVTQSSRYLVKRTGEKVFLECVQDMDHENMFWYRQDPGLGLRLIYFSYDVKMKEKGDIPEGYSVSREKKERFSLILESASTNQTSMYLCASSQMGGPSYEQYFGPGTRLTVT.

This clone was recorded once. The chain couples TRBV27 to TRBJ2-5; 7 nucleotides agree with TRBD2. Germline CDR1 is MNHEY and CDR2 is SMNVEV (reference sequence). The CDR3 length is 16 residues. V lost 0 bases, J lost 2 bases, and 6 bases stayed unmatched. Here the CDR3 reads CASSLSQGGIQETQYF. The CDR3 DNA follows: TGTGCCAGCAGTTTATCGCAGGGAGGGATACAAGAGACCCAGTACTTC.

This chain uses TRBV19 with TRBJ1-5; D unresolved. In germline, CDR1 is LNHDA, CDR2 SQIVND (reference sequence). Trimming pared 6 bases from V and 14 bases from J, leaving 5 bases between. This CDR3 region has 8 residues. Here the CDR3 reads CASSPKHF. The CDR3 DNA follows: TGTGCCAGTAGCCCTAAGCATTTT.

The chain employs TRBV27 and TRBJ2-7; the D gene is possibly TRBD2 (6 bases). From germline, CDR1 is MNHEY and CDR2 SMNVEV (reference sequence). Trimming left V 3 bases short and J 2 bases short, with 8 bases between. The CDR3 loop spans 13 amino acids. The CDR3 reads CASSLTSTYEQYF. CDR3 nucleotides: TGTGCCAGCAGTTTGACTAGTACCTACGAGCAGTACTTC.

This chain connects TRBV10-1 to TRBJ2-1; weak D call: TRBD2 (6 bases). CDR3 size: 14 residues. Trimming left V 2 bases short and J 5 bases short, with 10 bases between. Germline V gene sequence: CDR1 WNHNN, CDR2 SYGVQD (reference sequence). CDR3 sequence reads: CASSEQGGNNEQFF. CDR3 in DNA: TGCGCCAGCAGTGAGCAAGGAGGGAACAATGAGCAGTTCTTC.

This sequence joins TRBV18 and TRBJ2-1; tentatively, D is TRBD1 (5 bases). The V gene's germline CDR1 is KGHSH and CDR2 LQKENI. CDR3 length: 12 residues. Between the trimmed V and J ends, which lost 5 bases and 8 bases, there was a span of 10 bases. The CDR3 region has the DNA TGTGCCAGCTCAGCCAGGGCCGATGAGCAGTTCTTC. Protein product: CASSARADEQFF. Complete variable domain (other parts from reference TRBV18 and TRBJ2-1): NAGVMQNPRHLVRRRGQEARLRCSPMKGHSHVYWYRQLPEEGLKFMVYLQKENIIDESGMPKERFSAEFPKEGPSILRIQQVVRGDSAAYFCASSARADEQFFGPGTRLTVL.

The rearrangement uses TRBV2 and TRBJ2-7; 9 bases line up with TRBD2. Germline V gene sequence: CDR1 SNHLY, CDR2 FYNNEI. The J segment lost 3 bases and the V segment lost 5 bases, leaving 8 bases of the junction unmatched. This CDR3 has 15 amino acids. In DNA, the CDR3 is TGTGCCAGCAGTCTGACTAGCGGCCAACTCTACGAGCAGTACTTC. This sequence encodes CASSLTSGQLYEQYF.

The genes are TRBV14 and TRBJ1-1, with D possibly matching TRBD1 (5 bases). V lost 4 bases and J lost 0, with 15 bases in between. CDR1 and CDR2 (germline): SGHDN, FVKESK. This CDR3 has 16 residues. DNA for the CDR3: TGTGCCAGCAGCCCATTTTCCGGGACTATGAACACTGAAGCTTTCTTT. It yields the protein CASSPFSGTMNTEAFF.

The chain joins TRBV4-3 to TRBJ2-1; 8 bases match TRBD2. After removal of 0 bases from V and 7 bases from J, the junction contained 11 bases not matched to a gene. CDR1 is LGHNA and CDR2 is YSLEER in the germline V gene. The CDR3 has 17 residues. The CDR3: CASSQDSTGGRGNEQFF. Here the CDR3 DNA reads TGCGCCAGCAGCCAAGACTCGACGGGGGGGCGTGGTAATGAGCAGTTCTTC.

V and J are TRBV3-1 (or the pseudogene TRBV3-2) and TRBJ2-4, with 7 bases fitting TRBD2. This CDR3 is 21 amino acids long. Per the germline V gene, CDR1 is LGHDT and CDR2 is YNNKEL (reference sequence). Trimming cost V 2 bases and J 1 base; bases outside gene matches: 20. CDR3 residues: CASSQPSRVHHSGTAKNIQYF. Here the CDR3 DNA reads TGTGCCAGCAGCCAACCCTCCAGGGTTCACCACAGCGGGACGGCCAAAAACATTCAGTACTTC.

The rearrangement joins TRBV10-3 to TRBJ1-3; 8 bases align to TRBD1. Germline V gives CDR1 ENHRY, CDR2 SYGVKD. Trimming cost V 6 bases and J 0 bases; bases outside gene matches: 1. The CDR3 runs to 14 residues. The CDR3 DNA is TGTGCCATCAGGGACAGGGTCTCTGGAAACACCATATATTTT. Its translation: CAIRDRVSGNTIYF.

J is TRBJ1-2 and V is TRBV27, with TRBD1 matching over 10 bases. The germline V gene has CDR1 MNHEY and CDR2 SMNVEV (reference sequence). CDR3 length: 14 residues. J gave up 6 bases and V 8 bases, and 9 bases lay outside the gene matches. CDR3 nucleotides: TGTGCCAGCGGGTTCCGGGACAGGGGCAATGGCTACACCTTC. As protein: CASGFRDRGNGYTF.

V is TRBV7-2 and J is TRBJ1-2; TRBD1 might be the D (6 bases). Trimming cost V 1 base and J 4 bases, with 13 bases left between them. This CDR3 has 15 residues. The germline V gene has CDR1 SGHTA and CDR2 FQGNSA. CDR3 sequence: CASSLVRGPGYGYTF. DNA of the CDR3: TGTGCCAGCAGCTTAGTGCGGGGGCCGGGCTATGGCTACACCTTC.

The chain employs TRBV7-8 and TRBJ2-5; 8 nucleotides agree with TRBD1. This CDR3 is built from 13 residues. V lost 4 bases and J lost 7; bases outside the gene matches: 5. CDR1 is SGHVS, CDR2 FQNEAQ, per germline. CDR3 DNA sequence: TGTGCCAGCAGCTGGGGGACAGGCGCGACCCAGTACTTC. Its translation: CASSWGTGATQYF.

J is TRBJ1-2 and V is TRBV12-3 or TRBV12-4; D perhaps matches TRBD1 (6 bases). This CDR3 contains 12 residues. The V and J ends lost 11 bases and 4 bases respectively, with 14 bases between them. Here the CDR3 reads CAVQGYGYGYTF. The CDR3 DNA is TGTGCCGTACAGGGTTATGGCTATGGCTACACCTTC.

The chain carries TRBV5-1 and TRBJ1-4; 9 bases match TRBD1. The J segment lost 3 bases and the V segment lost 4 bases, leaving 1 base of the junction unmatched. The CDR3 runs 14 residues. Per the germline V gene, CDR1 is SGHRS and CDR2 is YFSETQ. The CDR3 DNA sequence: TGCGCCAGCAGCGGACAGGGGTCTAATGAAAAACTGTTTTTT. This gives the protein CASSGQGSNEKLFF. The full variable domain, completed using reference TRBV5-1 and TRBJ1-4, is KAGVTQTPRYLIKTRGQQVTLSCSPISGHRSVSWYQQTPGQGLQFLFEYFSETQRNKGNFPGRFSGRQFSNSRSEMNVSTLELGDSALYLCASSGQGSNEKLFFGSGTQLSVL.

This clone has more than one count but fewer than ten. CDR3 sequence reads: CASSASVNYGYTF. The CDR3 nucleotides are TGTGCCAGCAGTGCCAGTGTTAACTATGGCTACACCTTC. This sequence joins TRBV28 and TRBJ1-2; D not resolved. CDR1 MDHEN and CDR2 SYDVKM come from the germline V gene. Trimming removed 5 bases at V and 1 base at J, with 8 bases between. The CDR3 extends over 13 amino acids.

V and J are TRBV4-1 and TRBJ2-3; 12 bases match TRBD2. This CDR3 spans 18 amino acids. The trim removed 3 bases at V and 5 bases at J, leaving 12 bases unmatched. Germline CDR1 reads MGHRA; CDR2 reads YSYEKL. The CDR3 nucleotides are TGCGCCAGCAGCCACCTAGCGGGAGGGCCTACGGGTGAAGATACGCAGTATTTT. Amino acids: CASSHLAGGPTGEDTQYF.

Only a few counts were recorded for this clone. The chain carries TRBV3-1 (or the pseudogene TRBV3-2) and TRBJ2-1; 7 bases fit TRBD2. This CDR3 spans 16 amino acids. Germline lookup yields CDR1 LGHDT and CDR2 YNNKEL (reference sequence). Trimming took 1 base from V and 2 from J; bases not matched to a gene: 5. This CDR3 reads CASSQATGGAYNEQFF. The CDR3 DNA reads TGTGCCAGCAGCCAAGCGACGGGAGGAGCCTACAATGAGCAGTTCTTC.

The chain links TRBV19 to TRBJ2-1, with 7 positions matching TRBD2. The CDR3 runs to 15 residues. Germline assignment: CDR1 LNHDA and CDR2 SQIVND (reference sequence). The junction had 8 bases not matched to a gene; V was cut back by 8 bases and J by 1 base. CDR3 sequence: CASAERDLSYNEQFF. The DNA of the CDR3 is TGTGCCAGTGCAGAGCGGGACTTATCCTACAATGAGCAGTTCTTC.

This CDR3 is CASSVTGDSPLHF. As DNA, the CDR3 is TGTGCCAGCAGCGTCACAGGGGATTCACCCCTCCACTTT. The chain is built from TRBV3-1 (or the pseudogene TRBV3-2) and TRBJ1-6; TRBD1 agrees at 7 bases. The CDR3 spans 13 residues. Per the germline V gene, CDR1 is LGHDT and CDR2 is YNNKEL (reference sequence). V dropped 5 bases and J dropped 8; count of bases not matched to a gene: 3.

The chain couples TRBV28 to TRBJ1-1; the match to TRBD1 covers 7 bases. The CDR3 has 14 residues. Germline lookup yields CDR1 MDHEN and CDR2 SYDVKM. V shed 4 bases, J shed 5 bases, and the junction held 7 bases outside the gene matches. This CDR3 reads CASSSYRGGTEAFF. Here the CDR3 DNA reads TGTGCCAGCAGTTCGTACAGGGGTGGTACTGAAGCTTTCTTT.

The chain uses TRBV11-2 and TRBJ2-2, with a possible D match to TRBD1 (6 bases). The CDR3 spans 16 residues. CDR1 and CDR2 (germline): SGHAT, FQNNGV. Trimming took off 5 bases at V and 2 bases at J, with 15 bases between the two ends. The CDR3 sequence is CASSPLTGSNTGELFF. The CDR3 bases are TGTGCCAGCAGCCCGTTGACAGGTTCTAACACCGGGGAGCTGTTTTTT.

As regards this clone: Other DNA sequences in this specimen translate into the identical CDR3. The chain carries TRBV19 and TRBJ1-2; 7 bases match TRBD1. Trimming took 3 bases from V and 6 from J; bases not matched to a gene: 4. The CDR3 has 13 residues. Germline V gene data show CDR1 as LNHDA and CDR2 as SQIVND (reference sequence). CDR3 sequence reads: CASSILQGNGYTF. The CDR3 DNA reads as TGTGCCAGTAGTATCCTACAGGGGAATGGCTACACCTTC.

The chain recombines TRBV5-6 with TRBJ1-6; TRBD1 matches 7 bases. CDR3 length equals 15 residues. Per germline, CDR1 SGHDT and CDR2 YYEEEE. Losses at the gene ends were 3 bases for V and 5 bases for J; bases not matched to a gene: 5. The CDR3 DNA reads as TGTGCCAGCAGCTGGGGGGACAGTCATAATTCACCCCTCCACTTT. Translated: CASSWGDSHNSPLHF.

The chain links TRBV19 to TRBJ1-5; D is undetermined. The germline V gene encodes CDR1 LNHDA and CDR2 SQIVND (reference sequence). CDR3 size: 14 residues. V lost 5 bases to trimming and J lost 2 bases, with 10 bases between them. The DNA of the CDR3 is TGTGCCAGTAGTGACACCGGCGGCAATCAGCCCCAGCATTTT. It translates to CASSDTGGNQPQHF.

This clone came up once. This sequence joins TRBV20-1 and TRBJ1-1; a possible D gene is TRBD1 (6 bases). Germline CDR1 DFQATT, CDR2 SNEGSKA (reference sequence). This CDR3 has 13 amino acids. The V end was cut by 3 bases, the J end by 0 bases, with 8 bases between. The CDR3: CSASTGLNTEAFF. CDR3 DNA: TGCAGTGCTAGTACAGGGTTGAACACTGAAGCTTTCTTT.

The chain carries TRBV21-1 and TRBJ2-1; the table's D call TRBD2 went unverified against the DNA. TRBV21-1 is flagged as a pseudogene. The CDR3 length is 14 residues. The CDR3 region has the DNA TGTGCCAGCAGTCGTCTGGGGACTAGGAATGAGCAGTTCTTC. Encoded protein: CASSRLGTRNEQFF.

This chain joins TRBV7-8 and TRBJ1-2; D gene ambiguous. The germline V and J ends were trimmed by 5 bases and 8 bases, with 12 bases remaining between them. Germline V lookup: CDR1 SGHVS, CDR2 FQNEAQ. The CDR3 is 12 residues long. The CDR3 region has the DNA TGTGCCAGCAGCCCCAGTGAGCGCGGCTACACCTTC. Protein sequence: CASSPSERGYTF. Combining the CDR3 with reference TRBV7-8 and TRBJ1-2 gives the whole variable domain GAGVSQSPRYKVAKRGQDVALRCDPISGHVSLFWYQQALGQGPEFLTYFQNEAQLDKSGLPSDRFFAERPEGSVSTLKIQRTQQEDSAVYLCASSPSERGYTFGSGTRLTVV.

The table lists this clone with a few counts. This chain links TRBV20-1 with TRBJ1-2; a weak D match, TRBD1 (5 bases). Between the trimmed V and J ends, which lost 6 bases and 7 bases, there was a span of 21 bases. This CDR3 has 14 residues. Germline loops: CDR1 DFQATT, CDR2 SNEGSKA (reference sequence). The DNA of the CDR3 is TGCAGTGCGAGTCCCACGAGGGTGGGGGGTGGCTACACCTTC. This codes for CSASPTRVGGGYTF.